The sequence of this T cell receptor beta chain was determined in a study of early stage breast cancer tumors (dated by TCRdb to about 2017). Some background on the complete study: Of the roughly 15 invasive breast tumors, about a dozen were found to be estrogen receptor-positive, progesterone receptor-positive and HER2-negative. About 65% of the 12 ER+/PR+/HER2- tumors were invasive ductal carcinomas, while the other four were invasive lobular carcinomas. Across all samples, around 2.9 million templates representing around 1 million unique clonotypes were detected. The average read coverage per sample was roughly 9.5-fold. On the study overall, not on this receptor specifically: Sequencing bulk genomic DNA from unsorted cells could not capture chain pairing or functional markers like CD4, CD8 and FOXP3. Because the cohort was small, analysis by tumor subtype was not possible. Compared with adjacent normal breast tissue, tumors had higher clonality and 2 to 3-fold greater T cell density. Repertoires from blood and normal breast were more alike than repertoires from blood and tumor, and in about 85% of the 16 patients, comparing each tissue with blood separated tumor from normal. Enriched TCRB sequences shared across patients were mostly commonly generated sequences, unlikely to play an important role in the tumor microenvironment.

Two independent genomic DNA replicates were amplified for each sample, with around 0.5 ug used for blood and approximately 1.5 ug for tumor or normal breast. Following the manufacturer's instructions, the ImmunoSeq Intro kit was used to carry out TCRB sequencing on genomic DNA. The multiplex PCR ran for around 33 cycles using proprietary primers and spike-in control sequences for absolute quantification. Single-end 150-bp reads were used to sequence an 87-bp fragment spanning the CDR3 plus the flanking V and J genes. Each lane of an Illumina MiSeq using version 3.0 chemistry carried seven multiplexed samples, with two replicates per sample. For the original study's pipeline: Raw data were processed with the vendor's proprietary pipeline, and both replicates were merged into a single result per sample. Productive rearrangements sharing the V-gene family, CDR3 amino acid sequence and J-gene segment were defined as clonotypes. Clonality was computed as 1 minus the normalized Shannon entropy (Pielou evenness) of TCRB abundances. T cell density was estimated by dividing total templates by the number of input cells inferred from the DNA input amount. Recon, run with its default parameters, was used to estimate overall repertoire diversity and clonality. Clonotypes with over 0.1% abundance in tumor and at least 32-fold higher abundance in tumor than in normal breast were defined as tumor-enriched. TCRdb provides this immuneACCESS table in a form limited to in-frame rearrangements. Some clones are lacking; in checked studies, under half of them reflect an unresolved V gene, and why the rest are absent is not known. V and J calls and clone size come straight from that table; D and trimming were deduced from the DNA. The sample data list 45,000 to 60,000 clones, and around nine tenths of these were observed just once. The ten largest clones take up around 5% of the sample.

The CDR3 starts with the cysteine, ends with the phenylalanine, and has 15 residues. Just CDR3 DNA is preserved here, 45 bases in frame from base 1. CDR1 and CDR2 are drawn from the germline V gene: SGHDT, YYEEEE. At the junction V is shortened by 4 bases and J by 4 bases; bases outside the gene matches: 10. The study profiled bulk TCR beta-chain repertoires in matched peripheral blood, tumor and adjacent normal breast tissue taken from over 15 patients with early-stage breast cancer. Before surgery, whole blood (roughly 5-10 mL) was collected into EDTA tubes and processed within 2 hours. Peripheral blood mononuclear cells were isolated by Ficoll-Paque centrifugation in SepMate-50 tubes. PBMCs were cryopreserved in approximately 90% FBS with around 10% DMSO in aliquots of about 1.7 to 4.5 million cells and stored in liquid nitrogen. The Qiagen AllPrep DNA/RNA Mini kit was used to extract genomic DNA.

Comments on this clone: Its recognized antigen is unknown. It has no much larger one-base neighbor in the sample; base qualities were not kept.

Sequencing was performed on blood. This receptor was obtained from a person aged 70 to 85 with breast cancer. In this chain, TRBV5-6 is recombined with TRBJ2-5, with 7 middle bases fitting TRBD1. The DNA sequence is TGTGCCAGCAGCCGGATCCCGACAGGGAGAGAGACCCAGTACTTC. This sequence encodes CASSRIPTGRETQYF.